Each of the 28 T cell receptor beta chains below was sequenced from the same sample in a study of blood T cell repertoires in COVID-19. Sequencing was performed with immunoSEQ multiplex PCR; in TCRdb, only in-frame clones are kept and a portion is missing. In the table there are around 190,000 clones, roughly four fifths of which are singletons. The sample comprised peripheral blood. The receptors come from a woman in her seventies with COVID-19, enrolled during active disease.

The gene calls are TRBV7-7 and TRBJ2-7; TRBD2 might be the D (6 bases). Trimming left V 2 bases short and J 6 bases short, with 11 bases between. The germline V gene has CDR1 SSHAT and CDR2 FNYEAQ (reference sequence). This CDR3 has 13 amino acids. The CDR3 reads CASSLQGGSEQYF. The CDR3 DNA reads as TGTGCCAGCAGCTTACAGGGAGGCTCCGAGCAGTACTTC. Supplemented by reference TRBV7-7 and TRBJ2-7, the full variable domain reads GAGVSQSPRYKVTKRGQDVTLRCDPISSHATLYWYQQALGQGPEFLTYFNYEAQPDKSGLPSDRFSAERPEGSISTLTIQRTEQRDSAMYRCASSLQGGSEQYFGPGTRLTVT.

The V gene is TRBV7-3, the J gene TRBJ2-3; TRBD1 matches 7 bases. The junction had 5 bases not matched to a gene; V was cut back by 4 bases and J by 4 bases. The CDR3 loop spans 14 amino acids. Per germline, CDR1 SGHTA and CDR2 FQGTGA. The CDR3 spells CASSSRTGPDTQYF. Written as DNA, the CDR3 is TGTGCCAGCAGCTCAAGGACAGGCCCAGATACGCAGTATTTT.

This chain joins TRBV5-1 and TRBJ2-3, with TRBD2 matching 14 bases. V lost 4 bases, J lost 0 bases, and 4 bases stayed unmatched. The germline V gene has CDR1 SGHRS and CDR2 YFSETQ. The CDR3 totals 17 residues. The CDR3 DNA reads TGCGCCAGCAGCGAGGGACTAGCGGGAGTAAGCACAGATACGCAGTATTTT. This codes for CASSEGLAGVSTDTQYF.

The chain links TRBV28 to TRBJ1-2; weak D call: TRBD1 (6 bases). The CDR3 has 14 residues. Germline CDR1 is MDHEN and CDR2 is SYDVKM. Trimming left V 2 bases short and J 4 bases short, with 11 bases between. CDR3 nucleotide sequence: TGTGCCAGCAGTTTACCAGGGGCGGCCTATGGCTACACCTTC. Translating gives CASSLPGAAYGYTF.

The CDR3 DNA sequence: TGTGCCAGCAGTCCCACCCTAGGGACAGGGCAGGCCTACGAGCAGTACTTC. As protein: CASSPTLGTGQAYEQYF. This chain uses TRBV28 with TRBJ2-7, with 9 bases matching TRBD1. CDR3 length equals 17 residues. V trimming: 5 bases; J trimming: 2 bases; junction bases outside the gene matches: 13. Germline lookup yields CDR1 MDHEN and CDR2 SYDVKM.

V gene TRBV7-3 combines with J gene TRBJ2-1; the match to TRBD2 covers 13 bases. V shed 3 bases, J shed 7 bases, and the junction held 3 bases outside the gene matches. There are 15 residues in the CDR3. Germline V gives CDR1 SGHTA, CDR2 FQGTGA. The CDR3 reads CASSLRLAGGNEQFF. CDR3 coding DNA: TGTGCCAGCAGCTTGCGACTAGCGGGAGGAAATGAGCAGTTCTTC.

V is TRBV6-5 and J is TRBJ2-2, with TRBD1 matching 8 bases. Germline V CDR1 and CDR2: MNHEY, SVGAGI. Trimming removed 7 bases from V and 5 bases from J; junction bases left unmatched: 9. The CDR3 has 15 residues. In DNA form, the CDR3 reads TGTGCCAGCAAAAAGGAGACAGGGGAGACCGGGGAGCTGTTTTTT. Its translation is CASKKETGETGELFF.

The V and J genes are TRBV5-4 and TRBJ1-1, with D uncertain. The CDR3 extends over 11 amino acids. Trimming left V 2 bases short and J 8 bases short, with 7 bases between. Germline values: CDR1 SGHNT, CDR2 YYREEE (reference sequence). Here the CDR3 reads CASSFEKEAFF. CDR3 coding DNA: TGTGCCAGCAGCTTCGAGAAAGAAGCTTTCTTT.

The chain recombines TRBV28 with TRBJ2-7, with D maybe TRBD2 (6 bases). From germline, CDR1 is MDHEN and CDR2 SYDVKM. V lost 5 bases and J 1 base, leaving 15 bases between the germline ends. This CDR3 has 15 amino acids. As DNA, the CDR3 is TGTGCCAGCAGTCCAAGTGACCGGGGGTCCTACGAGCAGTACTTC. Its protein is CASSPSDRGSYEQYF.

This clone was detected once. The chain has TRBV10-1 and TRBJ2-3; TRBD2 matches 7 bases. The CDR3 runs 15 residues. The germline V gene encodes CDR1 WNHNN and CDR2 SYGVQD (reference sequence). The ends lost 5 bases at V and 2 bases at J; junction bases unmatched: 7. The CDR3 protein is CASSLSGANTDTQYF. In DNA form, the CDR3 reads TGCGCCAGCAGTCTCAGCGGGGCGAACACAGATACGCAGTATTTT.

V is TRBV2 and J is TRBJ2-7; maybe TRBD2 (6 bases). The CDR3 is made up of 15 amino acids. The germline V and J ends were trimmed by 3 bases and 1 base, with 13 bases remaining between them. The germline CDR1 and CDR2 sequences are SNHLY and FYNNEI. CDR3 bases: TGTGCCAGCAGTGATAGACTAGTAGGGTCCTACGAGCAGTACTTC. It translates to CASSDRLVGSYEQYF.

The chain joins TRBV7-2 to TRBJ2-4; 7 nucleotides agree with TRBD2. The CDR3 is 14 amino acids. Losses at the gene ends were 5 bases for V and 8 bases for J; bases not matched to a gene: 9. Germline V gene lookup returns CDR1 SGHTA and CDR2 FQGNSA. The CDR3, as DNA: TGTGCCAGCAGCCGCGGACTAGAAACTGACATTCAGTACTTC. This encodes CASSRGLETDIQYF.

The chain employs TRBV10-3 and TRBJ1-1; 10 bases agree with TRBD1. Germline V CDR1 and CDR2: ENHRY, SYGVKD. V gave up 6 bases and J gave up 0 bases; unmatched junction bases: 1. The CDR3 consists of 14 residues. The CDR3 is CAIRDRGVNTEAFF. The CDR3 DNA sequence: TGTGCCATCAGGGACAGGGGGGTGAACACTGAAGCTTTCTTT.

The CDR3 region has the DNA TGTGCCAGCGGAGGAGACTCCTACAATGAGCAGTTCTTC. It yields the protein CASGGDSYNEQFF. The chain uses TRBV9 and TRBJ2-1, with a weak D call TRBD2 (5 bases). Germline CDR1 reads SGDLS; CDR2 reads YYNGEE. The CDR3 spans 13 residues. Trimming pared 7 bases from V and 0 bases from J, leaving 8 bases between.

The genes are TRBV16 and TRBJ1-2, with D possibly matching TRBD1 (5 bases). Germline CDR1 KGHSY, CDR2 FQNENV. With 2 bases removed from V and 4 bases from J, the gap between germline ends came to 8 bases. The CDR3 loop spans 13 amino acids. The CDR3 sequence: CASSQPRVYGYTF. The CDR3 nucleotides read TGTGCCAGCAGCCAACCCAGGGTCTATGGCTACACCTTC.

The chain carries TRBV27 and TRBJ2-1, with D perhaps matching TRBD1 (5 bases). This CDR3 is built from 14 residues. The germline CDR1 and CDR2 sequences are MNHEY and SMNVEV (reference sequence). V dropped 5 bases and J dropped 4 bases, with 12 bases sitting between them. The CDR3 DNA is TGTGCCAGCAGTCATTTAGACAGTTACAATGAGCAGTTCTTC. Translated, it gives CASSHLDSYNEQFF.

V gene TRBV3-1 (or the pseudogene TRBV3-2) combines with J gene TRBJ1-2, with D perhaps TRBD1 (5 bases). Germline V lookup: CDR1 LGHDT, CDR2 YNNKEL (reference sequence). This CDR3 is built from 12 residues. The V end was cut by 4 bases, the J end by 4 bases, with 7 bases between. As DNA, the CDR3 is TGTGCCAGCAGCCGTAGGGGCTATGGCTACACCTTC. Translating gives CASSRRGYGYTF.

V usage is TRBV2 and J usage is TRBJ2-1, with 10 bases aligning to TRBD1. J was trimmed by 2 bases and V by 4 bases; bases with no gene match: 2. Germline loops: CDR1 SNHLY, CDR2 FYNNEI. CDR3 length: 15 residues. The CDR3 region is CASSGGQGTYNEQFF. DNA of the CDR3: TGTGCCAGCAGTGGGGGACAGGGGACCTACAATGAGCAGTTCTTC.

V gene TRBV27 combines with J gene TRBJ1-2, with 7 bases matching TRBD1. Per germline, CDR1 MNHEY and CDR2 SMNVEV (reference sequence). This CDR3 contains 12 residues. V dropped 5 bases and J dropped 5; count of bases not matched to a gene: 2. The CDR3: CASSPTGYGYTF. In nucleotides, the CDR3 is TGTGCCAGCAGTCCGACAGGGTATGGCTACACCTTC.

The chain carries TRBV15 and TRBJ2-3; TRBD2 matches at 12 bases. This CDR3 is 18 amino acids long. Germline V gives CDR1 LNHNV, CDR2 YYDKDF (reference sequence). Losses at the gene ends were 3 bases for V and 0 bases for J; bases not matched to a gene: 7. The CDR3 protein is CATSSPGLAGTSTDTQYF. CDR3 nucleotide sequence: TGTGCCACCAGCAGTCCGGGACTAGCGGGCACAAGCACAGATACGCAGTATTTT.

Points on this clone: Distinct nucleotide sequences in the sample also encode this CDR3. Here the CDR3 DNA reads TGTGCCAGCAGTGAAACGGGGATGAACACTGAAGCTTTCTTT. The encoded protein is CASSETGMNTEAFF. This chain joins TRBV6-1 and TRBJ1-1; D remains ambiguous. From germline, CDR1 is MNHNS and CDR2 SASEGT. The CDR3 has 14 residues. V lost 2 bases, J lost 0 bases, and 7 bases lay in between.

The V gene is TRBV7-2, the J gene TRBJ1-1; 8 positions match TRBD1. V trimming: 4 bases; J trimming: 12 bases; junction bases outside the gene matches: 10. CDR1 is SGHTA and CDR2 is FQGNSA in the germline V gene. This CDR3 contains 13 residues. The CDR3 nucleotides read TGTGCCAGCAGCTCTTCCCGGGACAGGAGAACTTTCTTT. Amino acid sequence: CASSSSRDRRTFF.

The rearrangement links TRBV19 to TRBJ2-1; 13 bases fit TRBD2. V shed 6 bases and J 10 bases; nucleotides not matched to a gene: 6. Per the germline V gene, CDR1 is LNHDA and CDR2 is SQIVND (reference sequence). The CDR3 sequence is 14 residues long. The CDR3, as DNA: TGTGCCAGTAGGCGACTAGCGGGAGGACACGAGCAGTTCTTC. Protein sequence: CASRRLAGGHEQFF. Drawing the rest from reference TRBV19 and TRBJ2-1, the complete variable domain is DGGITQSPKYLFRKEGQNVTLSCEQNLNHDAMYWYRQDPGQGLRLIYYSQIVNDFQKGDIAEGYSVSREKKESFPLTVTSAQKNPTAFYLCASRRLAGGHEQFFGPGTRLTVL.

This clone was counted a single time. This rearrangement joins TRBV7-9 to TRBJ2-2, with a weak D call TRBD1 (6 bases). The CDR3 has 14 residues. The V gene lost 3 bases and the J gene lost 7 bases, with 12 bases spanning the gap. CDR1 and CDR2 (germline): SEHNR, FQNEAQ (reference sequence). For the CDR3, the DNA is TGTGCCAGCAGCTTTTGGCAGGGGAACGGGGAGCTGTTTTTT. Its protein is CASSFWQGNGELFF.

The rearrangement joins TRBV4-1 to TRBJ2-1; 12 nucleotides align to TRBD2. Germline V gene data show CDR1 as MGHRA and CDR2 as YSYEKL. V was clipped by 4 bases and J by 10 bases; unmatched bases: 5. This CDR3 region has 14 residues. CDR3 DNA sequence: TGCGCCAGCAGCCGCAGGACTAGCGGGGAAGAGCAGTTCTTC. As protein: CASSRRTSGEEQFF.

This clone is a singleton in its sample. CDR3 nucleotides: TGTGCCAGCAGCCGCGGGTCGCCGTTAAAGGCTTTCTTT. Translation: CASSRGSPLKAFF. J is TRBJ1-1 and V is TRBV5-4; D uncertain. CDR1 is SGHNT and CDR2 is YYREEE in the germline V gene (reference sequence). The CDR3 loop spans 13 amino acids. V lost 4 bases and J 11 bases, leaving 18 bases between the germline ends.

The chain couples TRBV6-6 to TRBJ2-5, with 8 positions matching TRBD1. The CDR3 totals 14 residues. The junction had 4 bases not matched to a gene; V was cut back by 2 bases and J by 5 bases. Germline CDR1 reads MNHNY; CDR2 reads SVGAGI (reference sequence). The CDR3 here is CASSYTGQGETQYF. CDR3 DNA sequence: TGTGCCAGCAGTTACACCGGACAGGGCGAGACCCAGTACTTC.

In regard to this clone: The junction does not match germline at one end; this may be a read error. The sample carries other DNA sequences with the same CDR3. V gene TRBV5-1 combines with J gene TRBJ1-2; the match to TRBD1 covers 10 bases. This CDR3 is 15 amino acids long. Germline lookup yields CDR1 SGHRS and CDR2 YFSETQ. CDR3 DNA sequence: TGTGCCAGCAGCTTGGCCGGGACAGGGGAAGGTGGCTACACCTTC. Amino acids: CASSLAGTGEGGYTF.